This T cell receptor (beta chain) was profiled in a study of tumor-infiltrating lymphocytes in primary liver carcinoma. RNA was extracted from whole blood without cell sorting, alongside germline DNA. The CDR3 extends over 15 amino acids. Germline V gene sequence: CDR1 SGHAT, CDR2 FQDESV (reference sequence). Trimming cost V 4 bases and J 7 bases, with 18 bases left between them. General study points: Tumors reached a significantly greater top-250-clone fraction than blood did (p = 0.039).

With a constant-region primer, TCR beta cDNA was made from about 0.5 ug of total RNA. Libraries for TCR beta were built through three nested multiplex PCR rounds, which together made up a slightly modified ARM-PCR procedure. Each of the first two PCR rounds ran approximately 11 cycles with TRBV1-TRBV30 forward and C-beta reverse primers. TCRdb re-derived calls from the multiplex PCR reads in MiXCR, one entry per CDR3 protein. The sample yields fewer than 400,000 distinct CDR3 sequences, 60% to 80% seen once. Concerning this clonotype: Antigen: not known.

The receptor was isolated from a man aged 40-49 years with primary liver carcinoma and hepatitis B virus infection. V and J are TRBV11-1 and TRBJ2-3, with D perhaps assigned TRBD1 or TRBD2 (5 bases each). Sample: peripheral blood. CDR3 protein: CASSSRDPRTNTQYF. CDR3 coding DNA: TGTGCCAGCAGCTCACGGGACCCTAGGACAAATACGCAGTATTTT. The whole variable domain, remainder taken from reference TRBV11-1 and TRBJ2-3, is EAEVAQSPRYKITEKSQAVAFWCDPISGHATLYWYRQILGQGPELLVQFQDESVVDDSQLPKDRFSAERLKGVDSTLKIQPAELGDSAMYLCASSSRDPRTNTQYFGPGTRLTVL.